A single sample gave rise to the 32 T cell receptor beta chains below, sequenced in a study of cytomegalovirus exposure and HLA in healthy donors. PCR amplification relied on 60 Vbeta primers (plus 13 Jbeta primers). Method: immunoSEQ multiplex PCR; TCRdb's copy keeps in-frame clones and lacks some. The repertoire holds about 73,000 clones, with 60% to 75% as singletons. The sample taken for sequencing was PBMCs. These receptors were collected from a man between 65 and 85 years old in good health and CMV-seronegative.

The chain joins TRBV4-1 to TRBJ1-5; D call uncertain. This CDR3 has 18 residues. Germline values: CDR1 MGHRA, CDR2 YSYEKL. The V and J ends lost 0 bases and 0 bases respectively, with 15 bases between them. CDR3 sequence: CASSQDLGGGYSNQPQHF. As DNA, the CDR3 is TGCGCCAGCAGCCAAGATCTTGGCGGAGGATATAGCAATCAGCCCCAGCATTTT.

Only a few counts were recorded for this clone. CDR3 nucleotide sequence: TGTGCCAGCAGTTCCTACAGGGGGACTGAAGCTTTCTTT. Translated: CASSSYRGTEAFF. V usage is TRBV27 and J usage is TRBJ1-1, with 8 bases that match TRBD1. The J segment lost 5 bases and the V segment lost 4 bases, leaving 3 bases of the junction unmatched. The germline CDR1 and CDR2 sequences are MNHEY and SMNVEV (reference sequence). This CDR3 comprises 13 residues.

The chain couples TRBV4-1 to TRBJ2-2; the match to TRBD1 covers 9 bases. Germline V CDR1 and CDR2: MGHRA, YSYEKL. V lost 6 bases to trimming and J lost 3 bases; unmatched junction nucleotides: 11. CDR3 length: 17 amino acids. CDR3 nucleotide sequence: TGCGCCAGCAGACGCGGACAGGGGAATATCGACACCGGGGAGCTGTTTTTT. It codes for CASRRGQGNIDTGELFF.

In DNA form, the CDR3 reads TGCGCCAGCAGCTACGGGACTAGCGGGAGTGGCACAGATACGCAGTATTTT. Protein sequence: CASSYGTSGSGTDTQYF. The chain couples TRBV5-1 to TRBJ2-3; 14 nucleotides align to TRBD2. CDR1 is SGHRS and CDR2 is YFSETQ in the germline V gene. The CDR3 loop spans 17 amino acids. The V and J ends lost 3 bases and 1 base, in that order; junction bases with no gene match: 4.

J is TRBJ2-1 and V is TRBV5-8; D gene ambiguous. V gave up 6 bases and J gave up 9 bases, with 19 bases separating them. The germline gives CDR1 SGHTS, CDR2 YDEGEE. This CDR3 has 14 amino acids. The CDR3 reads CASILLPGLGEQFF. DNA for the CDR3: TGTGCCAGCATCCTGTTGCCCGGGTTGGGTGAGCAGTTCTTC.

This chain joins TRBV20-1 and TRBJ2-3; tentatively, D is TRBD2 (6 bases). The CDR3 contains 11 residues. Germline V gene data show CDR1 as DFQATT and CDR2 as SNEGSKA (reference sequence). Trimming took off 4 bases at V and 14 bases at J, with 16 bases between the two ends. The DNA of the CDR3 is TGCAGTGCTATCGTGGGGGGTAGAGGGTATTTT. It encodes CSAIVGGRGYF.

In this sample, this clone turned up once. In DNA form, the CDR3 reads TGTGCCAGCAGTTTAGTTGACAGTTCTGATGAGCAGTTCTTC. Its translation is CASSLVDSSDEQFF. The chain carries TRBV27 and TRBJ2-1, with D tentatively TRBD1 (5 bases). Germline lookup yields CDR1 MNHEY and CDR2 SMNVEV (reference sequence). Trimming removed 2 bases at V and 8 bases at J, with 13 bases between. The CDR3 consists of 14 residues.

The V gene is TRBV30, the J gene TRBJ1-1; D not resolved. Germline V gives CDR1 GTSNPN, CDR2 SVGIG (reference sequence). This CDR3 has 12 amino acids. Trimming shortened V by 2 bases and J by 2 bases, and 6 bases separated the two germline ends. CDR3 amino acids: CAWSPGNTEAFF. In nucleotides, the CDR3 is TGTGCCTGGAGTCCGGGAAACACTGAAGCTTTCTTT.

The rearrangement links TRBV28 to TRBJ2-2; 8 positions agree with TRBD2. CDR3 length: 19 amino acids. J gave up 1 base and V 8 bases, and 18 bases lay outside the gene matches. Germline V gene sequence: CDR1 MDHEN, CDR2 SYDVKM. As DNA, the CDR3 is TGTGCCAGCGTTCCCTACCCCCTAGGGGCGGGGGGGAACACCGGGGAGCTGTTTTTT. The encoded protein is CASVPYPLGAGGNTGELFF.

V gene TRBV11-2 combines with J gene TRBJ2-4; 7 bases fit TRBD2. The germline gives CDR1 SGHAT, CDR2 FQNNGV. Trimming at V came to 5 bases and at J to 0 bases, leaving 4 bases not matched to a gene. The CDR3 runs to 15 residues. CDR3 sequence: CASSPSGGAKNIQYF. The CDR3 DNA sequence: TGTGCCAGCAGCCCTTCGGGGGGAGCCAAAAACATTCAGTACTTC.

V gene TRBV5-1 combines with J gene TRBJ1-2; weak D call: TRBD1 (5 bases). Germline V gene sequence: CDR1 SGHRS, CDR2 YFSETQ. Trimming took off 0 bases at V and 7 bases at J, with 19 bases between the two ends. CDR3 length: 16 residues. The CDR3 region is CASSLVTGGPTPGYTF. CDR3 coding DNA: TGCGCCAGCAGCTTGGTTACGGGGGGTCCTACCCCTGGCTACACCTTC.

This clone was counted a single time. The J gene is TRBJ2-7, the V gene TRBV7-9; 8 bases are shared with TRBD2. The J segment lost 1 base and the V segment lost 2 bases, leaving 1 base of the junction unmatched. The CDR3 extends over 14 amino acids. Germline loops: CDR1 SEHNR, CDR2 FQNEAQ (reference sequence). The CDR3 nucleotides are TGTGCCAGCAGCTTAACGGGGGGGTCCTACGAGCAGTACTTC. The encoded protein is CASSLTGGSYEQYF.

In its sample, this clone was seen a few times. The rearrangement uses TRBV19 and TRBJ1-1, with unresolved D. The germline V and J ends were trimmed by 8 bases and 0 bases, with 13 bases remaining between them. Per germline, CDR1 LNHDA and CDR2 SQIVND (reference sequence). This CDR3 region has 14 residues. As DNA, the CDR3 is TGTGCCAGTGGCCCAGGATTAATGAACACTGAAGCTTTCTTT. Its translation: CASGPGLMNTEAFF.

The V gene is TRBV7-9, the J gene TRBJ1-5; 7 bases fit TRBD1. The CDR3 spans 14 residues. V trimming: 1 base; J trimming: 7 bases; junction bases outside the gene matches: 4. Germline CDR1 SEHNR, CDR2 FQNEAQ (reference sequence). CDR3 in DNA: TGTGCCAGCAGCTTAGGACAGGGAGCCCAGCCCCAGCATTTT. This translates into CASSLGQGAQPQHF.

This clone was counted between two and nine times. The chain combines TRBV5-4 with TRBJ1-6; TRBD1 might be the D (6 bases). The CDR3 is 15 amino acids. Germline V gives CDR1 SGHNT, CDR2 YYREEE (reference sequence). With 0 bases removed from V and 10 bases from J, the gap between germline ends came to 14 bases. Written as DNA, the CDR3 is TGTGCCAGCAGCTTGGTGGCAGGGGAGAGATCACCCCTCCACTTT. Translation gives CASSLVAGERSPLHF.

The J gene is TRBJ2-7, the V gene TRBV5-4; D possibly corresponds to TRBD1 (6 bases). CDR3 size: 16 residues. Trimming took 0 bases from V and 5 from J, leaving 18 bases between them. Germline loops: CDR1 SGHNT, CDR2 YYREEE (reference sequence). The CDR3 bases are TGTGCCAGCAGCTTGGGTGGGGGCAAGGGCCGAAACGAGCAGTACTTC. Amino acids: CASSLGGGKGRNEQYF.

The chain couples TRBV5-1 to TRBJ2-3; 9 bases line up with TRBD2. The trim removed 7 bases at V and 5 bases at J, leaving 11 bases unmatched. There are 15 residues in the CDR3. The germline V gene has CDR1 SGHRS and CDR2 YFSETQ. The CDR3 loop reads CASGFSGSELDTQYF. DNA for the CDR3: TGCGCCAGCGGATTTAGCGGGAGTGAGCTAGATACGCAGTATTTT.

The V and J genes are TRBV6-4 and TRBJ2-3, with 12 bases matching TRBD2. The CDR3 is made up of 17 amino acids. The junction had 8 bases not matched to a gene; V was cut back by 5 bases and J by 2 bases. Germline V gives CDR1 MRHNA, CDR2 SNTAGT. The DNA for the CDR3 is TGTGCCAGCAGTATGACTAGCGGGGGCAGTCTCACAGATACGCAGTATTTT. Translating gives CASSMTSGGSLTDTQYF.

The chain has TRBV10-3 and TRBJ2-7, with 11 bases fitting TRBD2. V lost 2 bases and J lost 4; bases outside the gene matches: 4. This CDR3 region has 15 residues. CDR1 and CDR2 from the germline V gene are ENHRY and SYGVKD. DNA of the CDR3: TGTGCCATCAGTGAGGCTAGCGGGGGGCCTTACGAGCAGTACTTC. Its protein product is CAISEASGGPYEQYF.

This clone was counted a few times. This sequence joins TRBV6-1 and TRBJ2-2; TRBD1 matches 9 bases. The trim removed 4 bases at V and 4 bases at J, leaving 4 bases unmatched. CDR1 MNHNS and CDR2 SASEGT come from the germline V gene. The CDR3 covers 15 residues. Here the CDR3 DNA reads TGTGCCAGCAGTGCACAGGGGGCGAGCACCGGGGAGCTGTTTTTT. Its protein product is CASSAQGASTGELFF.

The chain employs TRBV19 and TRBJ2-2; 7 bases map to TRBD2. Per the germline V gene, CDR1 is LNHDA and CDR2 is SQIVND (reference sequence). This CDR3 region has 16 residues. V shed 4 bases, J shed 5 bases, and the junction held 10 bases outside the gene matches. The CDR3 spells CASSRGGPDRTGELFF. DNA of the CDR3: TGTGCCAGTAGTAGGGGGGGACCAGACAGAACCGGGGAGCTGTTTTTT.

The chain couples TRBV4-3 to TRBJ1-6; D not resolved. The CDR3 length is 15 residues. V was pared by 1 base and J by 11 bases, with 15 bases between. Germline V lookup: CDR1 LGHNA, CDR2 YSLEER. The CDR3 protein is CASSQGGLDYAPLHF. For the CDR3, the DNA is TGCGCCAGCAGCCAAGGAGGACTGGACTACGCACCCCTCCACTTT.

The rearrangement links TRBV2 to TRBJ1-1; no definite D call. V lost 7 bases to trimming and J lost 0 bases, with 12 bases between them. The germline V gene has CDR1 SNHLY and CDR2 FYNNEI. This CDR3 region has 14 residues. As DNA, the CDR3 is TGTGCCAGCAATACAGTCTTATTGAACACTGAAGCTTTCTTT. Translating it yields CASNTVLLNTEAFF.

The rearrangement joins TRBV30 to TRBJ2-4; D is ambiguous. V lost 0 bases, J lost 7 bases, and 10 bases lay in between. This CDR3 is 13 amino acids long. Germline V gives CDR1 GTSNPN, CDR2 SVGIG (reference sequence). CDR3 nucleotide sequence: TGTGCCTGGAGTGTACGCTCGGGTAACATTCAGTACTTC. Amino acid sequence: CAWSVRSGNIQYF.

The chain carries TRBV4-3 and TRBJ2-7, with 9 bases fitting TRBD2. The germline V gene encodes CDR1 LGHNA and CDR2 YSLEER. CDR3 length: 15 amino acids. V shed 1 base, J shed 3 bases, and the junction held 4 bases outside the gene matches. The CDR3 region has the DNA TGCGCCAGCAGCCAAGTAGCGGGAGACGGCTACGAGCAGTACTTC. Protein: CASSQVAGDGYEQYF.

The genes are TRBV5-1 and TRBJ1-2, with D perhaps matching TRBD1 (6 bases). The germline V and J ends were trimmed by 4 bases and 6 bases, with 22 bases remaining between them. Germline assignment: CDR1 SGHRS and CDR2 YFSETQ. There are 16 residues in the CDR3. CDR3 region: CASSLEMDSPSHGYTF. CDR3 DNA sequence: TGCGCCAGCAGCCTAGAAATGGACAGCCCTTCTCATGGCTACACCTTC.

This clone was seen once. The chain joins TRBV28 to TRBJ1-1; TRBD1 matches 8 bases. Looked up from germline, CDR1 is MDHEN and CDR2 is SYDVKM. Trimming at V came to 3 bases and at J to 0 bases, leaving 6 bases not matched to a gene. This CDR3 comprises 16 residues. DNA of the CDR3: TGTGCCAGCAGTTTTAACGGACAGGGTATGAACACTGAAGCTTTCTTT. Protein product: CASSFNGQGMNTEAFF.

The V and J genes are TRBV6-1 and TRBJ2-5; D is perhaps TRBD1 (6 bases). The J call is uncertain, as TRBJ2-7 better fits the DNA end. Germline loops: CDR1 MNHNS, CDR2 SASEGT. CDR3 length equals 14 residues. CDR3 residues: CASSEVGASYEQYF. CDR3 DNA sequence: TGTGCCAGCAGTGAAGTGGGGGCCTCCTACGAGCAGTACTTC.

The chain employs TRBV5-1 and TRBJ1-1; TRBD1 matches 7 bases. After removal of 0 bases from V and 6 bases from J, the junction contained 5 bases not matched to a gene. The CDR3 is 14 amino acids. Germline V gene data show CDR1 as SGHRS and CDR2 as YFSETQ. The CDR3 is CASSLGNRGSEAFF. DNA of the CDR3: TGCGCCAGCAGCTTGGGGAACAGGGGCTCTGAAGCTTTCTTT.

DNA for the CDR3: TGTGCCAGCAGCCCGCCTTGGACAGAGAGGCCCGGGGAGCTGTTTTTT. Its protein product is CASSPPWTERPGELFF. The chain uses TRBV14 and TRBJ2-2; TRBD1 is a possible D gene (6 bases). This CDR3 is 16 amino acids long. The V end was cut by 4 bases, the J end by 6 bases, with 18 bases between. CDR1 and CDR2 (germline): SGHDN, FVKESK.

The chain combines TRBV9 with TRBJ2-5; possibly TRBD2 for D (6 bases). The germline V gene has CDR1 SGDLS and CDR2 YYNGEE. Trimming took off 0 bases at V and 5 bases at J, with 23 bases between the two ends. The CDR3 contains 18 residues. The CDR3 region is CASSVGRAGSTPAETQYF. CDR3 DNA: TGTGCCAGCAGCGTAGGTCGCGCGGGGAGTACCCCCGCTGAGACCCAGTACTTC.

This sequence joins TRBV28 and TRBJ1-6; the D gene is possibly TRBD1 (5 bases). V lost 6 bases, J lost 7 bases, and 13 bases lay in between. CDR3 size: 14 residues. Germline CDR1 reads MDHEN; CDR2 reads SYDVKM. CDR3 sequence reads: CASSPPNRNSPLHF. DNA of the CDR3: TGTGCCAGCAGCCCCCCCAACAGGAATTCACCCCTCCACTTT.